This entry lists 26 T cell receptor beta chains sequenced from one sample in a study of blood T cell repertoires in COVID-19. Sequencing was performed with immunoSEQ multiplex PCR; in TCRdb, only in-frame clones are kept and a portion is missing. The sample carries approximately 160,000 clones, approximately 90% recorded once. Sequencing was done on a sample of peripheral blood. The receptors originated from a man in his forties or fifties with acute or convalescent COVID-19.

The V call is TRBV6-2 or TRBV6-3, the J call TRBJ1-2; D remains unclear. The CDR3 spans 14 residues. Trimming took off 4 bases at V and 5 bases at J, with 14 bases between the two ends. Germline V lookup: CDR1 MNHEY, CDR2 SVGEGT. CDR3 nucleotide sequence: TGTGCCAGCAGTTCCAATGACAAGCTATATGGCTACACCTTC. Translating gives CASSSNDKLYGYTF.

The genes are TRBV18 and TRBJ2-4, with TRBD1 as a possible D gene (5 bases). The V gene's germline CDR1 is KGHSH and CDR2 LQKENI. Trimming cost V 0 bases and J 9 bases, with 9 bases left between them. The CDR3 runs to 13 residues. CDR3 residues: CASSPPTAGIQYF. The CDR3 DNA sequence: TGTGCCAGCTCACCACCGACAGCAGGCATTCAGTACTTC.

The chain combines TRBV18 with TRBJ2-7; 7 bases align to TRBD2. Germline loops: CDR1 KGHSH, CDR2 LQKENI. Losses at the gene ends were 4 bases for V and 4 bases for J; bases not matched to a gene: 10. The CDR3 is 15 residues long. The CDR3: CASSLGGVLLYEQYV. DNA of the CDR3: TGTGCCAGCTCACTGGGGGGGGTCTTGTTGTACGAGCAGTACGTC.

This rearrangement joins TRBV19 to TRBJ1-5; maybe TRBD1 (5 bases). The CDR3 is 15 residues long. V lost 1 base, J lost 5 bases, and 12 bases lay in between. Germline V lookup: CDR1 LNHDA, CDR2 SQIVND (reference sequence). CDR3 in DNA: TGTGCCAGTAGTATAGCCGCAGGGTGGGATCAGCCCCAGCATTTT. This translates into CASSIAAGWDQPQHF.

This chain uses TRBV19 with TRBJ2-7; D is undetermined. The V end lost 5 bases, the J end lost 0 bases, and 14 bases lay between the germline ends. This CDR3 region has 15 residues. The germline CDR1 and CDR2 sequences are LNHDA and SQIVND (reference sequence). The CDR3 sequence: CASSLILFSSYEQYF. The CDR3 coding sequence is TGTGCCAGTAGTTTAATCTTGTTCTCCTCCTACGAGCAGTACTTC. Complete variable domain (other parts from reference TRBV19 and TRBJ2-7): DGGITQSPKYLFRKEGQNVTLSCEQNLNHDAMYWYRQDPGQGLRLIYYSQIVNDFQKGDIAEGYSVSREKKESFPLTVTSAQKNPTAFYLCASSLILFSSYEQYFGPGTRLTVT.

This clone was recorded only once. The chain links TRBV28 to TRBJ1-5; no firm D call. The CDR3 length is 13 residues. Germline values: CDR1 MDHEN, CDR2 SYDVKM. V shed 4 bases and J shed 5 bases, with 9 bases lying between them. The CDR3 region has the DNA TGTGCCAGCAGTTACGACACCGATCAGCCCCAGCATTTT. This gives the protein CASSYDTDQPQHF.

The gene calls are TRBV3-1 (or the pseudogene TRBV3-2) and TRBJ1-1, with a possible D match to TRBD1 (5 bases). CDR3 length equals 13 residues. Germline CDR1 reads LGHDT; CDR2 reads YNNKEL (reference sequence). Trimming left V 4 bases short and J 6 bases short, with 12 bases between. The DNA of the CDR3 is TGTGCCAGCAGCCTAAGGGGCGGTCCTGAAGCTTTCTTT. It encodes CASSLRGGPEAFF.

The chain uses TRBV12-3 or TRBV12-4 and TRBJ2-7; 7 nucleotides match TRBD1. This CDR3 has 13 amino acids. With V trimmed by 5 bases and J by 5 bases, 6 bases remained unmatched. CDR3 loop: CASSAGQVHEQYF. CDR3 DNA: TGTGCCAGCAGTGCCGGACAGGTTCACGAGCAGTACTTC.

The J gene is TRBJ2-1, the V gene TRBV12-5, with D tentatively TRBD2 (6 bases). Germline values: CDR1 LGHNT, CDR2 FRNRAP. The V and J ends lost 7 bases and 6 bases respectively, with 16 bases between them. The CDR3 is 14 amino acids. DNA for the CDR3: TGTGCTAGTGCCCCCACGGGAGTTGGCAATGAGCAGTTCTTC. It is translated as CASAPTGVGNEQFF.

CDR3 sequence: CASSPPGTGELFF. In DNA, the CDR3 is TGTGCCAGCAGTCCGCCAGGGACCGGGGAGCTGTTTTTT. The chain recombines TRBV6-5 with TRBJ2-2; TRBD1 might be the D (5 bases). Germline-derived CDR1 and CDR2 are MNHEY and SVGAGI. The CDR3 totals 13 residues. V was clipped by 5 bases and J by 5 bases, with 9 bases between them.

The genes are TRBV13 and TRBJ2-3; D is unclear. The CDR3 extends over 13 amino acids. Germline CDR1 is PRHDT and CDR2 is FYEKMQ (reference sequence). V lost 1 base to trimming and J lost 4 bases, with 6 bases between them. In nucleotides, the CDR3 is TGTGCCAGCAGCTTAGATCCTTCAGATACGCAGTATTTT. Translated: CASSLDPSDTQYF.

The J gene is TRBJ2-5, the V gene TRBV5-1; 9 bases are a match to TRBD1. Germline trimming cut 3 bases from V and 2 bases from J; bases unmatched to any gene: 5. The CDR3 runs to 15 residues. Germline CDR1 and CDR2: SGHRS and YFSETQ. Here the CDR3 reads CASSSGTGSQETQYF. DNA for the CDR3: TGCGCCAGCAGCTCCGGGACAGGGAGTCAAGAGACCCAGTACTTC.

This clone has a single count. This rearrangement joins TRBV11-3 to TRBJ2-3; 7 bases are a match to TRBD2. The germline V gene has CDR1 SGHNT and CDR2 YENEEA. The CDR3 has 11 amino acids. Trimming took 6 bases from V and 11 from J; bases not matched to a gene: 5. The CDR3 DNA sequence: TGTGCCAGCAGGGGGAGGGACCGGCAGTATTTT. Translation gives CASRGRDRQYF.

For the CDR3, the DNA is TGTGCCAGCAGTTATGGGGGCCCAGGGAACACTGAAGCTTTCTTT. This sequence encodes CASSYGGPGNTEAFF. This chain uses TRBV6-2 or TRBV6-3 with TRBJ1-1; a possible D gene is TRBD1 (6 bases). Germline CDR1 is MNHEY and CDR2 is SVGEGT. With 3 bases removed from V and 1 base from J, the gap between germline ends came to 12 bases. The CDR3 runs 15 residues.

The chain combines TRBV4-1 with TRBJ2-2; perhaps TRBD2 as D (5 bases). CDR1 is MGHRA, CDR2 YSYEKL, per germline. Trimming left V 4 bases short and J 12 bases short, with 21 bases between. The CDR3 consists of 15 residues. CDR3 residues: CASSPRVAGGYKLFF. Here the CDR3 DNA reads TGCGCCAGCAGCCCACGGGTCGCGGGCGGGTATAAGCTGTTTTTT.

This chain joins TRBV5-1 and TRBJ2-7; TRBD1 agrees at 10 bases. V gave up 0 bases and J gave up 6 bases; unmatched junction bases: 9. The CDR3 totals 16 residues. Germline V gene lookup returns CDR1 SGHRS and CDR2 YFSETQ. This chain's CDR3 is CASSLVAGTGVGEQYF. CDR3 nucleotide sequence: TGCGCCAGCAGCTTGGTAGCTGGGACAGGGGTGGGCGAGCAGTACTTC.

The V call is TRBV28, the J call TRBJ1-6; D is unresolved. Deletions cut 6 bases from V and 6 bases from J, with 12 bases between. Looked up from germline, CDR1 is MDHEN and CDR2 is SYDVKM. This CDR3 is 14 amino acids long. The CDR3 nucleotides read TGTGCCAGCAGACTAGGGAGAAGTAATTCACCCCTCCACTTT. Its translation: CASRLGRSNSPLHF.

This clone was seen once. The chain has TRBV9 and TRBJ2-7; 9 nucleotides match TRBD1. Germline V gene lookup returns CDR1 SGDLS and CDR2 YYNGEE. The CDR3 is made up of 13 amino acids. Trimming at V came to 3 bases and at J to 6 bases, leaving 4 bases not matched to a gene. For the CDR3, the DNA is TGTGCCAGCAGCGAGGGACAGGGAAGCGAGCAGTACTTC. Protein sequence: CASSEGQGSEQYF.

The chain combines TRBV28 with TRBJ2-1; 10 bases fit TRBD1. Germline lookup yields CDR1 MDHEN and CDR2 SYDVKM. The J segment lost 5 bases and the V segment lost 6 bases, leaving 10 bases of the junction unmatched. The CDR3 runs to 16 residues. In DNA form, the CDR3 reads TGTGCCAGCAGACCGGACAGGGGGGAGTGGGACAATGAGCAGTTCTTC. As protein: CASRPDRGEWDNEQFF.

The chain has TRBV12-5 and TRBJ1-1, with 7 bases lining up with TRBD1. Germline V gene lookup returns CDR1 LGHNT and CDR2 FRNRAP. The CDR3 has 17 residues. V was pared by 3 bases and J by 1 base, with 11 bases of the junction left unmatched. As DNA, the CDR3 is TGTGCTAGTGGTTTTTGGACAGGCCAGAGCCCGAACACTGAAGCTTTCTTT. This sequence encodes CASGFWTGQSPNTEAFF.

This sequence joins TRBV5-1 and TRBJ1-2, with D perhaps matching TRBD1 (5 bases). Germline loops: CDR1 SGHRS, CDR2 YFSETQ. The CDR3 extends over 15 amino acids. V was pared by 2 bases and J by 8 bases, with 19 bases between. CDR3 coding DNA: TGCGCCAGCAGCTTCAGGGTTGGGCCTGGTGACGGCTACACCTTC. Residues: CASSFRVGPGDGYTF.

The J gene is TRBJ2-1, the V gene TRBV6-5; TRBD1 agrees at 7 bases. With 7 bases clipped from V and 6 bases from J, the junction kept 12 bases outside the gene matches. Germline CDR1 and CDR2: MNHEY and SVGAGI. This CDR3 is 15 amino acids long. The CDR3 sequence is CASTAPRGHVNEQFF. CDR3 sequence (DNA): TGTGCCAGCACCGCACCGAGGGGGCATGTCAATGAGCAGTTCTTC.

The chain employs TRBV3-1 (or the pseudogene TRBV3-2) and TRBJ1-1; possibly TRBD1 for D (5 bases). V lost 4 bases, J lost 1 base, and 19 bases lay in between. Germline lookup yields CDR1 LGHDT and CDR2 YNNKEL (reference sequence). This CDR3 spans 17 amino acids. CDR3 loop: CASSLNRFLRANTEAFF. CDR3 nucleotide sequence: TGTGCCAGCAGCCTAAACAGGTTTTTGAGAGCGAACACTGAAGCTTTCTTT.

The chain links TRBV27 to TRBJ1-4; D gene unclear. This CDR3 has 13 residues. The germline V gene has CDR1 MNHEY and CDR2 SMNVEV (reference sequence). Trimming shortened V by 8 bases and J by 7 bases, and 14 bases separated the two germline ends. This chain's CDR3 is CASRPEGSEKLFF. In nucleotides, the CDR3 is TGTGCCAGCCGGCCGGAAGGGAGTGAAAAACTGTTTTTT.

This chain connects TRBV29-1 to TRBJ2-3; 8 bases fit TRBD2. Losses at the gene ends were 5 bases for V and 0 bases for J; bases not matched to a gene: 7. The CDR3 covers 15 residues. Germline CDR1 and CDR2: SQVTM and ANQGSEA. CDR3 loop: CSVRPTSVSTDTQYF. The CDR3 DNA is TGCAGCGTTAGGCCGACTAGCGTAAGCACAGATACGCAGTATTTT.

This chain links TRBV30 with TRBJ2-2; 7 bases fit TRBD2. V shed 0 bases, J shed 2 bases, and the junction held 6 bases outside the gene matches. From germline, CDR1 is GTSNPN and CDR2 SVGIG (reference sequence). The CDR3 is 16 residues long. In DNA form, the CDR3 reads TGTGCCTGGAGTGTTGGCCGGGGGGTTAACACCGGGGAGCTGTTTTTT. Amino acid sequence: CAWSVGRGVNTGELFF. Variable domain in full (rest from reference TRBV30 and TRBJ2-2): SQTIHQWPATLVQPVGSPLSLECTVEGTSNPNLYWYRQAAGRGLQLLFYSVGIGQISSEVPQNLSASRPQDRQFILSSKKLLLSDSGFYLCAWSVGRGVNTGELFFGEGSRLTVL.